This T cell receptor (beta chain) was identified in a study of blood T cell repertoires in COVID-19. Germline V CDR1 and CDR2: SGDLS, YYNGEE. Deletions cut 4 bases from V and 4 bases from J, with 14 bases between. CDR3 length: 14 residues. Measured with immunoSEQ multiplex PCR; TCRdb has only the in-frame clones, and not every one. In the table there are about 300,000 clones, under 90% of which are singletons. The genes are TRBV9 and TRBJ2-5; perhaps TRBD1 as D (5 bases). The clonotype comes from a man in his sixties who had recovered from COVID-19. Sequenced sample: PBMCs or T cells enriched from blood (not recorded which). CDR3 nucleotide sequence: TGTGCCAGCAGCCCCCCTGGGGCCTTAGAGACCCAGTACTTC. This encodes CASSPPGALETQYF.